This TCR beta chain was identified in a study of Tregs in tolerant kidney transplant recipients. Recipient PBMCs carried a CFSE label and met irradiated graft donor PBMCs for 6 days before FACS sorting. The protocol was immunoSEQ multiplex PCR, while the TCRdb copy is restricted to in-frame clones and leaves out a portion. Its clone listing holds more than 2,000 clones. The CDR3 is made up of 14 amino acids. The V segment lost 4 bases and the J segment 6 bases; nucleotides outside the gene matches: 7. In regard to this clone: Its antigen is currently unknown. The observed sequence ends 3 residues before the CDR3 terminus, with the missing tail filled in from the germline J gene.

The chain uses TRBV12-3 or TRBV12-4 and TRBJ1-2; 8 nucleotides agree with TRBD1. The sequence was collected from a human patient who received a combined kidney and bone marrow transplant. The material was CD8+ T cells from blood cultured with allogeneic cells, obtained before the transplant. Partial CDR3 DNA: TGTGCCAGCAGTTCCGCGACAGGGGCGGATGGC. Amino acid sequence: CASSSATGADG. The complete CDR3 reads CASSSATGADGYTF.